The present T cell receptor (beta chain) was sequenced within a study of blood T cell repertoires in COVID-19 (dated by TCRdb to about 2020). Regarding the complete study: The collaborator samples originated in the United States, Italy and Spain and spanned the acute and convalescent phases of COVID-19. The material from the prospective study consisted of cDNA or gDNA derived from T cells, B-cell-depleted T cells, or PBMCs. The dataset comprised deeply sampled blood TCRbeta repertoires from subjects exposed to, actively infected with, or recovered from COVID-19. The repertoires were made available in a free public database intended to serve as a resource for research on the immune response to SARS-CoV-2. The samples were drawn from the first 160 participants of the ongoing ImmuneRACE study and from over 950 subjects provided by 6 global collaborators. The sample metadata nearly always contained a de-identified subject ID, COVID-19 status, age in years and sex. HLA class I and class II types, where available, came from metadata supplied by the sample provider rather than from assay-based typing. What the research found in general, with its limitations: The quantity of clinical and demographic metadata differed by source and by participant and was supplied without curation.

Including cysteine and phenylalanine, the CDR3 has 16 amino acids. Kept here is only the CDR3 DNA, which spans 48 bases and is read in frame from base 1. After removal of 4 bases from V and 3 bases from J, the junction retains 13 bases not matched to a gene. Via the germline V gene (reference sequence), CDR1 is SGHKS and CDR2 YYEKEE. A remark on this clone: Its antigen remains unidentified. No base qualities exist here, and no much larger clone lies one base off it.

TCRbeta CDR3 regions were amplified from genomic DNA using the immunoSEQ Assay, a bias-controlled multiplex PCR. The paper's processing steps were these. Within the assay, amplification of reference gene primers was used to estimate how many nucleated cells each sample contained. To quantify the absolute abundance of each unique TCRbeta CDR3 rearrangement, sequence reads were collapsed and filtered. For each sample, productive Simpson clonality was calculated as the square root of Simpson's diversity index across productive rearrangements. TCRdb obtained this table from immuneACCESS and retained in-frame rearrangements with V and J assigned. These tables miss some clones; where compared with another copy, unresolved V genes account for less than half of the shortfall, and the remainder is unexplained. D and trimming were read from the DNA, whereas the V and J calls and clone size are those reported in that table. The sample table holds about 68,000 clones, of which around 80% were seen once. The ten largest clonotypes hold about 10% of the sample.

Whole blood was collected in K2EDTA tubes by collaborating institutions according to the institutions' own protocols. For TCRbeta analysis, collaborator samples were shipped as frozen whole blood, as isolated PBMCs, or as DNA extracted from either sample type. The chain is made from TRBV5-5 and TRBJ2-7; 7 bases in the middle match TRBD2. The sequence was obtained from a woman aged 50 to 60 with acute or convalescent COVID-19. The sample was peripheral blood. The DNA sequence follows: TGTGCCAGCAGCCGTACCGGATGGGGGGGGAACTACGAGCAGTACTTC. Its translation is CASSRTGWGGNYEQYF.